These T cell receptor beta chains were read from a single sample in a study of cytomegalovirus exposure and HLA in healthy donors. Libraries were prepared by immunoSEQ multiplex PCR; TCRdb keeps only in-frame clonotypes and omits some of them. The sample has 150,000 to 200,000 clones, about 81% seen once. The specimen sequenced was PBMCs. These receptors all stem from a man aged 18 to 30 in good health and CMV-seronegative. Each CDR3 is given with its conserved first and last residue. Fields, in order: J gene, clone size, D gene, V gene, CDR3 protein, CDR3 DNA. The D gene is left open where the match is weak. Part of the rows lack a size; the others show once, few, many or a class for expanded clones.

TRBJ1-5 | - | TRBD1 | TRBV9 | CASSVGSGSAGGRIEPQHF | TGTGCCAGCAGCGTAGGGTCGGGATCGGCAGGGGGTAGGATAGAGCCCCAGCATTTT
TRBJ2-5 | - | TRBD1 | TRBV5-4 | CASSLGDRGIQTQYF | TGTGCCAGCAGCTTGGGGGACAGGGGGATCCAGACCCAGTACTTC
TRBJ2-7 | - | - | TRBV10-3 | CAISAEGADNEQYF | TGTGCCATCAGTGCTGAAGGGGCAGATAACGAGCAGTACTTC
TRBJ2-7 | - | TRBD1 | TRBV14 | CASSTGTGAEQYF | TGTGCCAGCAGTACCGGGACAGGGGCCGAGCAGTACTTC
TRBJ1-2 | - | - | TRBV5-5 | CASSFVQVYGYTF | TGTGCCAGCAGCTTCGTACAGGTTTATGGCTACACCTTC
TRBJ2-1 | - | - | TRBV14 | CASSPGLYNEQFF | TGTGCCAGCAGTCCCGGACTTTACAATGAGCAGTTCTTC
TRBJ2-7 | - | TRBD1 | TRBV11-2 | CASSSLQGAAYEQYF | TGTGCCAGCAGCTCCCTACAGGGGGCAGCCTACGAGCAGTACTTC
TRBJ2-7 | - | TRBD1 | TRBV27 | CASSLSDRDKNEQYF | TGTGCCAGCAGTTTATCGGACAGGGATAAGAACGAGCAGTACTTC
TRBJ2-2 | - | - | TRBV30 | CAWNPGITGELFF | TGTGCCTGGAACCCCGGGATCACCGGGGAGCTGTTTTTT
TRBJ1-5 | - | - | TRBV6-1 | CASSPDSYSNQPQHF | TGTGCCAGCAGTCCTGACAGCTATAGCAATCAGCCCCAGCATTTT
TRBJ2-5 | - | TRBD2 | TRBV5-4 | CASRPGTSGGGYQETQYF | TGTGCCAGCAGACCCGGGACTAGCGGGGGGGGGTACCAAGAGACCCAGTACTTC
TRBJ2-7 | - | TRBD1 | TRBV2 | CASSAQGQTAYEQYF | TGTGCCAGCAGTGCTCAGGGACAGACGGCCTACGAGCAGTACTTC
TRBJ2-1 | - | TRBD1 | TRBV4-1 | CASSQEGDRGNNEQFF | TGCGCCAGCAGCCAAGAAGGAGACAGGGGAAACAATGAGCAGTTCTTC
TRBJ2-7 | - | - | TRBV7-2 | CASSLAAGGAYYEQYF | TGTGCCAGCAGCTTAGCGGCGGGCGGGGCCTACTACGAGCAGTACTTC
TRBJ2-7 | - | - | TRBV29-1 | CSVEAASHEQYF | TGCAGCGTTGAAGCGGCTAGCCACGAGCAGTACTTC
TRBJ1-2 | - | - | TRBV7-2 | CASSLPENYGYTF | TGTGCCAGCAGCTTACCAGAAAACTATGGCTACACCTTC
TRBJ2-3 | - | TRBD2 | TRBV5-4 | CASSLQTSPSTDTQYF | TGTGCCAGCAGCTTGCAGACTAGCCCTAGCACAGATACGCAGTATTTT
TRBJ1-2 | - | TRBD1 | TRBV10-3 | CAISRFRDRGWGYTF | TGTGCCATCAGCAGATTTAGGGACAGGGGTTGGGGCTACACCTTC
TRBJ1-3 | - | - | TRBV4-1 | CASSQLGSGPGNTIYF | TGCGCCAGCAGCCAGCTAGGATCAGGGCCAGGAAACACCATATATTTT
TRBJ2-7 | - | TRBD2 | TRBV5-1 | CASSGGLAGVYEQYF | TGCGCCAGCAGCGGCGGACTAGCGGGAGTCTACGAGCAGTACTTC
TRBJ2-3 | - | TRBD1 | TRBV5-4 | CASSPGQGADTQYF | TGTGCCAGCAGCCCCGGACAGGGGGCAGATACGCAGTATTTT
TRBJ1-1 | - | - | TRBV27 | CASNPGGRNSEAFF | TGTGCCAGCAACCCCGGGGGGAGGAACTCTGAAGCTTTCTTT
TRBJ1-4 | - | - | TRBV5-5 | CASSFRVVNEKLFF | TGTGCCAGCAGCTTTAGAGTAGTCAATGAAAAACTGTTTTTT
TRBJ2-1 | - | TRBD2 | TRBV7-6 | CASSLARTSGYHTSHPNEQFF | TGTGCCAGCAGCTTAGCGCGCACTAGCGGGTACCACACGAGCCACCCAAATGAGCAGTTCTTC
TRBJ1-5 | few | - | TRBV30 | CAWSGGQYNQPQHF | TGTGCCTGGAGTGGAGGACAGTACAATCAGCCCCAGCATTTT
TRBJ2-3 | - | - | TRBV10-3 | CAITTGGTDTQYF | TGTGCCATCACGACGGGAGGCACAGATACGCAGTATTTT
TRBJ2-2 | - | TRBD1 | TRBV11-2 | CASSTLPGTGARGGELFF | TGTGCCAGCAGCACCCTCCCCGGGACAGGGGCCAGGGGCGGGGAGCTGTTTTTT
TRBJ1-2 | few | TRBD1 | TRBV19 | CASSSSPGRDRGLGYTF | TGTGCCAGTAGTTCCTCACCAGGCCGGGACAGGGGATTGGGCTACACCTTC
TRBJ1-2 | few | - | TRBV2 | CASSMGSGYTF | TGTGCCAGCAGCATGGGGAGTGGCTACACCTTC
TRBJ1-2 | once | - | TRBV5-1 | CASRLGGTNYGYTF | TGCGCCAGCAGGTTGGGCGGAACGAACTATGGCTACACCTTC
TRBJ2-3 | - | TRBD1 | TRBV19 | CASSILIRGGPTDTQYF | TGTGCCAGTAGTATCTTGATCAGAGGGGGCCCCACAGATACGCAGTATTTT
TRBJ1-2 | - | - | TRBV5-6 | CASSRGGDYGYTF | TGTGCCAGCAGCAGGGGAGGGGACTATGGCTACACCTTC
TRBJ2-1 | - | - | TRBV12-5 | CASGRDSVDEQFF | TGTGCTAGTGGTCGGGACTCGGTGGATGAGCAGTTCTTC
TRBJ2-7 | - | TRBD2 | TRBV29-1 | CSVDGGTSLYEQYF | TGCAGCGTTGATGGAGGGACTAGCCTCTACGAGCAGTACTTC
TRBJ2-7 | - | TRBD2 | TRBV9 | CASSVSTSGATYEQYF | TGTGCCAGCAGCGTGTCGACTAGCGGGGCTACCTACGAGCAGTACTTC
TRBJ2-7 | - | - | TRBV7-2 | CASSLEAGYEQYF | TGTGCCAGCAGCTTAGAGGCGGGTTACGAGCAGTACTTC
TRBJ2-3 | - | - | TRBV6-1 | CASSNMDSGADTQYF | TGTGCCAGCAGTAACATGGACTCAGGGGCGGATACGCAGTATTTT
TRBJ1-2 | - | - | TRBV6-6 | CASSLSGWDTF | TGTGCCAGCAGTTTGTCAGGGTGGGACACCTTC
TRBJ2-2 | - | TRBD2 | TRBV11-2 | CASSHTLGGANTGELFF | TGTGCCAGCAGTCATACACTTGGGGGGGCGAACACCGGGGAGCTGTTTTTT
TRBJ2-5 | - | - | TRBV5-1 | CASSLETGTQYF | TGCGCCAGCAGCTTGGAAACCGGGACCCAGTACTTC
TRBJ1-1 | - | - | TRBV19 | CASSIQNTEAFF | TGTGCCAGTAGTATCCAAAACACTGAAGCTTTCTTT
TRBJ2-5 | - | - | TRBV4-2 | CASSQTPGETQYF | TGTGCCAGCAGCCAGACCCCCGGGGAGACCCAGTACTTC
TRBJ2-3 | - | - | TRBV5-3 | CARSSRVPTDTQYF | TGTGCCAGAAGCTCCCGGGTGCCCACAGATACGCAGTATTTT
TRBJ2-1 | - | TRBD1 | TRBV4-3 | CASSPRQGVSLEQFF | TGCGCCAGCAGCCCGCGACAGGGTGTTAGCTTAGAGCAGTTCTTC
TRBJ2-1 | - | TRBD2 | TRBV5-6 | CASSLGLADNNEQFF | TGTGCCAGCAGCCTAGGACTAGCGGACAACAATGAGCAGTTCTTC
TRBJ2-3 | - | TRBD1 | TRBV28 | CASRAGTGHTDTQYF | TGTGCCAGCAGAGCCGGGACAGGTCATACAGATACGCAGTATTTT
TRBJ2-1 | - | - | TRBV9 | CASSVSGDPYNEQFF | TGTGCCAGCAGCGTGAGCGGAGATCCCTACAATGAGCAGTTCTTC
TRBJ2-7 | - | - | TRBV30 | CAWTRSDEQYF | TGTGCCTGGACCCGTTCAGACGAGCAGTACTTC
TRBJ1-1 | few | - | TRBV6-6 | CASTSRDVSEAFF | TGTGCCAGCACCTCCAGGGATGTTTCTGAAGCTTTCTTT
TRBJ2-7 | - | TRBD1 | TRBV5-8 | CASSRRDRGHEQYF | TGTGCCAGCAGCCGCCGGGACAGGGGGCACGAGCAGTACTTC
TRBJ1-1 | - | TRBD1 | TRBV9 | CASSVSGGFEAFF | TGTGCCAGCAGCGTATCAGGGGGCTTTGAAGCTTTCTTT
TRBJ1-1 | few | TRBD1 | TRBV30 | CAWSLLNRGGTEAFF | TGTGCCTGGAGTCTGCTGAACAGGGGAGGAACTGAAGCTTTCTTT
TRBJ1-5 | - | - | TRBV7-9 | CASSRTGFNQPQHF | TGTGCCAGCAGCCGTACAGGTTTCAATCAGCCCCAGCATTTT
TRBJ1-6 | - | - | TRBV2 | CASSAREGSYNSPLHF | TGTGCCAGCAGCGCGAGGGAGGGATCCTATAATTCACCCCTCCACTTT
TRBJ2-5 | - | - | TRBV20-1 | CSAERGTQYF | TGCAGTGCTGAGCGAGGGACCCAGTACTTC
TRBJ2-7 | - | - | TRBV7-9 | CASSSGRELGYEQYF | TGTGCCAGCAGCTCTGGACGGGAACTGGGATACGAGCAGTACTTC
TRBJ2-7 | - | TRBD2 | TRBV5-1 | CASSLQVAGGQHSYEQYF | TGCGCCAGCAGCTTGCAGGTAGCGGGGGGACAACACTCCTACGAGCAGTACTTC
TRBJ2-3 | few | - | TRBV11-2 | CASSSRLENTDTQYF | TGTGCCAGCAGCTCAAGACTAGAAAACACAGATACGCAGTATTTT
TRBJ2-1 | few | - | TRBV29-1 | CSVGQGNEQFF | TGCAGCGTAGGTCAGGGGAATGAGCAGTTCTTC